These 22 T cell receptor beta chains were all obtained from the same sample, sequenced in a study of technical replicates of blood from several donors. The repertoire was sequenced with immunoSEQ multiplex PCR; TCRdb's copy has only in-frame clones and lacks some. The sample contains around 80,000 clones, 94% of which appear only once. The sample taken for sequencing was T cells isolated from PBMCs. The receptors shown here come from a human donor in good health.

This clone came up once. The J gene is TRBJ2-7, the V gene TRBV30; 7 nucleotides agree with TRBD1. The V gene end was trimmed by 3 bases and the J gene end by 2 bases; junction bases not matched to a gene: 13. Germline V gives CDR1 GTSNPN, CDR2 SVGIG (reference sequence). There are 16 residues in the CDR3. CDR3 nucleotide sequence: TGTGCCTGGAGGGGGCCGGCAGGGGGTACCACCTACGAGCAGTACTTC. Amino acid sequence: CAWRGPAGGTTYEQYF. Full variable domain (rest looked up from reference TRBV30 and TRBJ2-7): SQTIHQWPATLVQPVGSPLSLECTVEGTSNPNLYWYRQAAGRGLQLLFYSVGIGQISSEVPQNLSASRPQDRQFILSSKKLLLSDSGFYLCAWRGPAGGTTYEQYFGPGTRLTVT.

V gene TRBV9 combines with J gene TRBJ2-7; 10 bases are shared with TRBD2. The length of the CDR3 is 15 residues. Per germline, CDR1 SGDLS and CDR2 YYNGEE. The ends lost 0 bases at V and 3 bases at J; junction bases unmatched: 3. The CDR3 DNA follows: TGTGCCAGCAGCGTAGCCGGGACTAGCGTCTACGAGCAGTACTTC. Protein: CASSVAGTSVYEQYF.

The chain combines TRBV29-1 with TRBJ2-7; 9 positions match TRBD2. Germline assignment: CDR1 SQVTM and CDR2 ANQGSEA. The V gene end was trimmed by 5 bases and the J gene end by 4 bases; junction bases not matched to a gene: 21. The CDR3 consists of 18 residues. CDR3 DNA: TGCAGCGTTTCAGGGGCGGTAGCGGGAGAATATACCAAATACGAGCAGTACTTC. Its protein is CSVSGAVAGEYTKYEQYF.

This clone turned up a few times. V usage is TRBV4-2 and J usage is TRBJ1-5; D is uncertain. The CDR3 runs to 17 residues. Germline-derived CDR1 and CDR2 are LGHNA and YNFKEQ. The V end was cut by 0 bases, the J end by 5 bases, with 17 bases between. CDR3 sequence (DNA): TGTGCCAGCAGCCAAGATCTGGCGGCAGAGTCTTATCAGCCCCAGCATTTT. Amino acids: CASSQDLAAESYQPQHF.

V and J are TRBV27 and TRBJ1-1; D is ambiguous. The CDR3 contains 14 residues. In germline, CDR1 is MNHEY, CDR2 SMNVEV (reference sequence). Trimming removed 8 bases at V and 0 bases at J, with 13 bases between. CDR3 residues: CASQNQALNTEAFF. CDR3 coding DNA: TGTGCCAGCCAAAATCAAGCTTTGAACACTGAAGCTTTCTTT.

V usage is TRBV5-1 and J usage is TRBJ1-5, with a weak D call TRBD1 (6 bases). Trimming shortened V by 4 bases and J by 1 base, and 6 bases separated the two germline ends. CDR3 size: 13 residues. CDR1 is SGHRS, CDR2 YFSETQ, per germline. The CDR3: CASSTGSNQPQHF. CDR3 in DNA: TGCGCCAGCAGCACAGGGAGCAATCAGCCCCAGCATTTT.

The chain combines TRBV6-1 with TRBJ2-2, with TRBD1 identical over 10 bases. The CDR3 spans 15 residues. The J segment lost 7 bases and the V segment lost 0 bases, leaving 2 bases of the junction unmatched. Germline CDR1 is MNHNS and CDR2 is SASEGT. The CDR3 is CASSEAWTGGGELFF. In DNA, the CDR3 is TGTGCCAGCAGTGAAGCATGGACAGGGGGCGGGGAGCTGTTTTTT.

The chain has TRBV25-1 and TRBJ2-3; D is uncertain. The CDR3 loop spans 15 amino acids. Germline loops: CDR1 MGHDK, CDR2 SYGVNS. V was trimmed by 3 bases and J by 0 bases, leaving 10 bases between them. CDR3 DNA sequence: TGTGCCAGCAGTGATGAACCAGTTAGCACAGATACGCAGTATTTT. It is translated as CASSDEPVSTDTQYF.

This chain joins TRBV30 and TRBJ1-2; no clear D gene. Germline V gene lookup returns CDR1 GTSNPN and CDR2 SVGIG (reference sequence). CDR3 length: 13 residues. Between the trimmed V and J ends, which lost 3 bases and 5 bases, there was a span of 13 bases. This chain's CDR3 is CAWRAAGGYGYTF. The CDR3, as DNA: TGTGCCTGGAGGGCGGCAGGAGGGTATGGCTACACCTTC.

CDR3 loop: CASAYVNFNQPQHF. Here the CDR3 DNA reads TGTGCCAGCGCGTACGTGAATTTCAACCAGCCCCAGCATTTT. The V and J genes are TRBV28 and TRBJ1-5, with no clear D. The V end was cut by 8 bases, the J end by 7 bases, with 18 bases between. The CDR3 totals 14 residues. CDR1 MDHEN and CDR2 SYDVKM come from the germline V gene.

The rearrangement links TRBV4-2 to TRBJ1-2; D unclear. From germline, CDR1 is LGHNA and CDR2 YNFKEQ. Trimming took 0 bases from V and 3 from J, leaving 8 bases between them. This CDR3 has 14 residues. CDR3 sequence: CASSQDLYYYGYTF. In nucleotides, the CDR3 is TGTGCCAGCAGCCAAGACCTCTATTACTATGGCTACACCTTC.

This clone has only one observation. The V call is TRBV5-1, the J call TRBJ2-3; 12 bases map to TRBD2. Germline assignment: CDR1 SGHRS and CDR2 YFSETQ. V shed 7 bases and J 4 bases; nucleotides not matched to a gene: 7. The CDR3 is made up of 15 amino acids. The CDR3 coding sequence is TGCGCCAGCTCGACTAGCGGGAGTGGGGCAGATACGCAGTATTTT. Protein: CASSTSGSGADTQYF. Full variable domain (rest looked up from reference TRBV5-1 and TRBJ2-3): KAGVTQTPRYLIKTRGQQVTLSCSPISGHRSVSWYQQTPGQGLQFLFEYFSETQRNKGNFPGRFSGRQFSNSRSEMNVSTLELGDSALYLCASSTSGSGADTQYFGPGTRLTVL.

V gene TRBV6-4 combines with J gene TRBJ1-1, with D perhaps TRBD1 (5 bases). The CDR3 loop spans 17 amino acids. CDR1 is MRHNA and CDR2 is SNTAGT in the germline V gene. Deletions cut 4 bases from V and 1 base from J, with 19 bases between. The CDR3 here is CASSGVGQVVENTEAFF. CDR3 coding DNA: TGTGCCAGCAGTGGGGTGGGGCAGGTGGTAGAGAACACTGAAGCTTTCTTT.

The genes are TRBV2 and TRBJ1-4; D is unclear. V lost 2 bases and J 1 base, leaving 8 bases between the germline ends. The CDR3 has 15 amino acids. Germline V CDR1 and CDR2: SNHLY, FYNNEI. DNA for the CDR3: TGTGCCAGCAGTGAAATGGGAGTAACTAATGAAAAACTGTTTTTT. Protein product: CASSEMGVTNEKLFF.

This clone has a handful of counts. The chain couples TRBV7-9 to TRBJ1-1; D is perhaps TRBD1 (5 bases). The CDR3 contains 11 residues. Germline V lookup: CDR1 SEHNR, CDR2 FQNEAQ (reference sequence). V was shortened by 11 bases and J by 3 bases, with 10 bases between the two germline ends. CDR3 residues: CAGALDTEAFF. CDR3 bases: TGTGCCGGGGCATTGGACACTGAAGCTTTCTTT.

The rearrangement links TRBV5-1 to TRBJ1-2; no firm D call. From germline, CDR1 is SGHRS and CDR2 YFSETQ. The CDR3 loop spans 14 amino acids. The V and J ends lost 0 bases and 8 bases respectively, with 14 bases between them. The DNA of the CDR3 is TGCGCCAGCAGCTTGGGCTTTGAGGCTGACGGCTACACCTTC. Encoded protein: CASSLGFEADGYTF.

V gene TRBV4-1 combines with J gene TRBJ1-2; D ambiguous. The CDR3 contains 14 residues. Germline CDR1 is MGHRA and CDR2 is YSYEKL. V lost 0 bases and J 4 bases, leaving 9 bases between the germline ends. The CDR3 bases are TGCGCCAGCAGCCAAGATACAGAAACCTATGGCTACACCTTC. Translation gives CASSQDTETYGYTF.

The J gene is TRBJ1-4, the V gene TRBV20-1, with D possibly being TRBD1 (6 bases). CDR1 and CDR2 from the germline V gene are DFQATT and SNEGSKA (reference sequence). The CDR3 has 11 residues. Deletions cut 5 bases from V and 7 bases from J, with 8 bases between. The CDR3 is CSALRGEKLFF. In DNA, the CDR3 is TGCAGTGCTCTCAGGGGTGAAAAACTGTTTTTT.

V is TRBV27 and J is TRBJ1-5; D perhaps matches TRBD1 (5 bases). The CDR3 length is 18 residues. Trimming stripped 5 bases from V and 0 bases from J, with 20 bases between. CDR1 and CDR2 from the germline V gene are MNHEY and SMNVEV (reference sequence). CDR3 amino acids: CASSPLIGQLYSNQPQHF. The CDR3 DNA reads TGTGCCAGCAGTCCCCTTATAGGACAACTTTATAGCAATCAGCCCCAGCATTTT.

The chain combines TRBV9 with TRBJ2-1, with a tentative D call TRBD2 (5 bases). The length of the CDR3 is 14 residues. The ends were cut back, 0 bases at V and 9 bases at J, with 13 bases in the middle. Germline V gives CDR1 SGDLS, CDR2 YYNGEE. Here the CDR3 reads CASSVDGLASEQFF. CDR3 DNA: TGTGCCAGCAGCGTAGACGGGCTAGCCAGTGAGCAGTTCTTC.

The V gene is TRBV9, the J gene TRBJ2-2; 10 positions agree with TRBD1. Losses at the gene ends were 3 bases for V and 6 bases for J; bases not matched to a gene: 11. There are 17 residues in the CDR3. CDR1 and CDR2 from the germline V gene are SGDLS and YYNGEE. The CDR3 DNA sequence: TGTGCCAGCAGCGCGTTCCCCGGGACAGGGGCTGCCGGGGAGCTGTTTTTT. It is translated as CASSAFPGTGAAGELFF.

This clone was seen just once. The V and J genes are TRBV19 and TRBJ2-3, with 8 bases that match TRBD2. The CDR3 is 15 amino acids. In germline, CDR1 is LNHDA, CDR2 SQIVND (reference sequence). With 3 bases clipped from V and 3 bases from J, the junction kept 5 bases outside the gene matches. Here the CDR3 DNA reads TGTGCCAGTAGTATTATAAGCGGGAGTACAGATACGCAGTATTTT. Translated: CASSIISGSTDTQYF.